This T cell receptor beta chain was obtained from a study of T cell responses to AZD1222 COVID-19 vaccine (dated by TCRdb to the early 2020s). Describing the broader study: Because spike-specific TCR depth and breadth did not differ between the two schedules, AZD1222 recipients who got a second dose at roughly 4 weeks were pooled with those who got a second dose at roughly 12 weeks. TCR sequencing covered fewer than 250 trial participants: approximately 200 given two doses of AZD1222 and 26 given two doses of MenACWY control vaccine. Enrollment into the trials was organized by age into subgroups of 18-55, 56-69 and 70-plus years, and those subgroups contained about 150, 27 and 61 TCR-sequenced participants, respectively. The full study reports these points: Participants were mostly white British and included more females than males, and it was suggested by the authors that clonal diversity may have been underestimated. Only a handful of AZD1222 recipients were SARS-CoV-2 seropositive at baseline, limiting conclusions about previously exposed vaccinees. In the small 56-69-year group, the increase in depth fell short of significance, most likely because of low power. Because no samples from the day 14 peak response were available, repertoires could be characterized only after the peak T cell response. CD4 TCRs associated with the vaccine covered the entire spike protein, and the dominant responses were in regions 160-218 and 743-854. A significant rise in spike-specific TCR breadth and depth was observed after two AZD1222 doses relative to day 0 and relative to MenACWY recipients. Reportedly, close to half of the unique spike-specific TCRs recognized epitopes lying outside the regions that are mutated in the B.1.351 and B.1.1.7 variants.

Reading the germline V gene (reference sequence) gives CDR1 MNHEY and CDR2 SMNVEV. The CDR3 contains 14 residues, cysteine and phenylalanine counted. Of the read, only the CDR3 DNA is kept; its 42 bases are in frame from base 1. The junction shows trimming of 2 bases on V and 5 bases on J, plus 13 bases between the germline ends. A single count supports this clone. Its cognate antigen has yet to be identified. No much larger clonotype is one base removed from it; base qualities were not supplied. The CDR3 regions of human TCRbeta chains were subjected to immunosequencing. Regarding the original processing steps: TCRs in the repertoires were compared against a reference library of SARS-CoV-2-specific TCRs that had been generated with the MIRA antigen-specificity platform. Breadth was defined as the fraction of unique TCRs that were SARS-CoV-2-associated, and depth was defined as the fraction of total T cells that were SARS-CoV-2-associated. Each spike-specific TCR was assigned to its reactive spike region and to a CD4 or CD8 class using the MIRA data. Log10-transformed breadth and depth values were compared by one-way ANOVA with Sidak's multiple comparisons tests. Imported from immuneACCESS, the table was reduced by TCRdb to in-frame sequences with V and J called. These copies leave out some clones; in studies compared against another copy, an unresolved V gene accounts for under half, and the cause of the remainder is not known. V and J calls and clone size are given by that table; D and trimming were obtained from the DNA. For this sample the table gives some 130,000 clones, of which approximately 90% were detected only once. The ten largest clones represent 5% to 6.5% of the sample.

The sample's time point label, in plain terms: baseline before first vaccination. Vaccinee samples came from UK trials COV001 and COV002, including a single-blind randomized controlled phase 2/3 trial of AZD1222 (ChAdOx1 nCoV-19) in healthy adults. For TCRbeta chain sequencing, PBMC samples were collected from trial participants at day 0 and at day 28 after the second dose. The sequence was collected from an adult in good health. This specimen was peripheral blood, taken on day 0 of AZD1222 vaccination. In this chain, TRBV27 is recombined with TRBJ2-7; the D gene is possibly TRBD1, with 5 bases matching. The nucleotide sequence is given as TGTGCCAGCAGTTTAGTTCAGGGCGGAGACGAGCAGTACTTC. It is translated as CASSLVQGGDEQYF.